The source of this TCR beta chain is a study of CD8+ T cells in alopecia areata. About the research overall: People stayed on tofacitinib for 6 to 18 months, then stopped the drug for 6 months.

RNA was isolated and reverse transcribed to cDNA, the sequencing template. Data came from immunoSEQ multiplex PCR; TCRdb stores just in-frame clones and leaves some out. The sample lists about 150,000 clones, around 60% seen once, with approximately 6.5% in the top ten. With regard to this clone: The antigen remains undetermined.

General study results and limits: Clonality was higher in lesional than normal scalp, especially in alopecia totalis/universalis. Resident alphabeta T cells of normal skin are also sequenced in scalp samples.

Peripheral blood samples and lesional scalp punch biopsies were obtained from alopecia areata patients. The receptor was derived from a human donor with alopecia areata. The sequences come from CD4+ T cells sorted from blood, collected at week 0.

The CDR3 protein is CASSQEGSEQYF. For the CDR3, the DNA is TGTGCCAGCAGCCAAGAAGGTTCCGAGCAGTACTTC. The chain combines TRBV4-2 with TRBJ2-7; D call uncertain. The CDR3 consists of 12 residues. Germline loops: CDR1 LGHNA, CDR2 YNFKEQ. The V and J ends lost 0 bases and 6 bases respectively, with 6 bases between them.